Given below is one TCR beta chain in context. Profiled with immunoSEQ multiplex PCR; TCRdb holds only in-frame clones, not every one. The sample contains around 45,000 clones, roughly 80% of which appear only once. These data originate in a study of PD-L1 blockade in urothelial cancer. About the research overall: The patients had undergone anywhere from 0 to 3 prior chemotherapy regimens. The analyses of blood took place 3 weeks (second dose) and 6 weeks after treatment start. Among blood samples, the median T cell count was some 140,000.

Time point specified: pretreatment peripheral blood. Pretreatment and on-treatment samples were taken, numbering 1 to 8 per patient. CDR3 length: 14 amino acids. Per the germline V gene, CDR1 is MDHEN and CDR2 is SYDVKM. With 4 bases removed from V and 7 bases from J, the gap between germline ends came to 14 bases. This chain connects TRBV28 to TRBJ1-5; TRBD1 is a possible D gene (6 bases). Sequencing was performed on PBMCs, taken around atezolizumab (anti-PD-L1) treatment. The source of this sequence is a middle-aged man with urothelial cancer. In nucleotides, the CDR3 is TGTGCCAGCAGTTCAACAGGGACGTACCAGCCCCAGCATTTT. Protein product: CASSSTGTYQPQHF.